The 21 T cell receptor beta chains listed next were all sequenced from one sample in a study of blood T cells in healthy people across ages. The use of a sample-barcoded 5' primer and a J-beta primer mix characterized a second PCR of about 7 to 12 cycles. MiXCR, applied by TCRdb to the 5' RACE reads, yields one record per CDR3 protein. This table holds around 1,100,000 distinct CDR3 sequences, 35% to 40% found once. The specimen sequenced was blood. These receptors originate from a man between 18 and 29 years old in good health.

The rearrangement uses TRBV29-1 and TRBJ1-1, with 8 bases that match TRBD1. CDR3 size: 14 residues. Germline V CDR1 and CDR2: SQVTM, ANQGSEA. V dropped 5 bases and J dropped 4; count of bases not matched to a gene: 9. CDR3: CSVKARQGSTEAFF. Written as DNA, the CDR3 is TGCAGCGTTAAAGCAAGACAGGGGAGCACTGAAGCTTTCTTT.

This clonotype was recorded at least ten times. V gene TRBV2 combines with J gene TRBJ2-3; D gene uncertain. V was shortened by 7 bases and J by 4 bases, with 15 bases between the two germline ends. The germline gives CDR1 SNHLY, CDR2 FYNNEI. The CDR3 runs to 14 residues. The CDR3 sequence: CASTHSLQPDTQYF. CDR3 coding DNA: TGTGCCAGCACCCACAGCCTGCAGCCAGATACGCAGTATTTT.

V gene TRBV20-1 combines with J gene TRBJ2-1; weak D call: TRBD2 (5 bases). CDR1 is DFQATT, CDR2 SNEGSKA, per germline (reference sequence). The CDR3 sequence is 13 residues long. Trimming took 3 bases from V and 4 from J, leaving 10 bases between them. The CDR3 DNA reads TGCAGTGCTAGCCGGGATTCTTACAATGAGCAGTTCTTC. As protein: CSASRDSYNEQFF.

The gene calls are TRBV2 and TRBJ2-5, with TRBD1 as a possible D gene (7 bases). V was clipped by 5 bases and J by 11 bases, with 24 bases between them. In germline, CDR1 is SNHLY, CDR2 FYNNEI. The CDR3 consists of 15 residues. The CDR3 sequence is CASSRDSVDYNEQYF. The CDR3 region has the DNA TGTGCCAGCAGTCGGGACAGTGTGGACTACAATGAGCAGTACTTC. The full variable domain, in which reference TRBV2 and TRBJ2-5 provide the parts outside the CDR3, is EPEVTQTPSHQVTQMGQEVILRCVPISNHLYFYWYRQILGQKVEFLVSFYNNEISEKSEIFDDQFSVERPDGSNFTLKIRSTKLEDSAMYFCASSRDSVDYNEQYFGPGTRLLVL.

CDR3 nucleotide sequence: TGTGCCAGCAGCTTGGTTATGGGTGGCTATGGCTACACCTTC. Protein sequence: CASSLVMGGYGYTF. The chain is built from TRBV5-5 and TRBJ1-2; unclear D gene. Trimming shortened V by 0 bases and J by 4 bases, and 10 bases separated the two germline ends. The CDR3 spans 14 residues. The germline CDR1 and CDR2 sequences are SGHKS and YYEKEE (reference sequence). Filled out from reference TRBV5-5 and TRBJ1-2, the complete variable domain reads DAGVTQSPTHLIKTRGQQVTLRCSPISGHKSVSWYQQVLGQGPQFIFQYYEKEERGRGNFPDRFSARQFPNYSSELNVNALLLGDSALYLCASSLVMGGYGYTFGSGTRLTVV.

The chain joins TRBV20-1 to TRBJ1-6, with D possibly being TRBD1 (5 bases). The CDR3 sequence is 14 residues long. V was cut by 3 bases and J by 8 bases, with 14 bases left in between. The V gene's germline CDR1 is DFQATT and CDR2 SNEGSKA (reference sequence). CDR3: CSARGRQYDSPLHF. The CDR3 DNA reads as TGCAGTGCTAGGGGGCGACAATATGATTCACCCCTCCACTTT.

This rearrangement joins TRBV3-1 to TRBJ1-6; D is undetermined. This CDR3 contains 17 residues. V lost 3 bases and J 4 bases, leaving 16 bases between the germline ends. From germline, CDR1 is LGHDT and CDR2 YNNKEL (reference sequence). The CDR3 DNA sequence: TGTGCCAGCAGCCATTCCCTACCCAGAAGGTATAATTCACCCCTCCACTTT. The encoded protein is CASSHSLPRRYNSPLHF. The complete variable domain, with remaining parts taken from reference TRBV3-1 and TRBJ1-6, reads DTAVSQTPKYLVTQMGNDKSIKCEQNLGHDTMYWYKQDSKKFLKIMFSYNNKELIINETVPNRFSPKSPDKAHLNLHINSLELGDSAVYFCASSHSLPRRYNSPLHFGNGTRLTVT.

In its sample, this clonotype was seen a few times. The genes are TRBV5-1 and TRBJ2-5; the D call may be TRBD1 or TRBD2 (5 bases each). The DNA end is more similar to TRBJ2-7, so the J call may be wrong. CDR3 length equals 16 residues. Germline lookup yields CDR1 SGHRS and CDR2 YFSETQ. CDR3 loop: CASSPPLGVNDREQYF. The CDR3 region has the DNA TGCGCCAGCAGCCCTCCCTTGGGGGTGAACGATCGCGAGCAGTACTTC.

This clonotype was seen a handful of times. The rearrangement links TRBV12-3 or TRBV12-4 to TRBJ1-1, with D possibly matching TRBD1 (5 bases). The CDR3 covers 12 residues. The V and J ends lost 5 bases and 7 bases respectively, with 11 bases between them. This CDR3 is CASSTGRHEAFF. CDR3 nucleotide sequence: TGTGCCAGCAGTACGGGACGACATGAAGCTTTCTTT.

This clonotype has a handful of counts. The V and J genes are TRBV6-2 or TRBV6-3 and TRBJ2-1; D ambiguous. Trimming removed 9 bases from V and 1 base from J, with 10 bases in between. Germline loops: CDR1 MNHEY, CDR2 SVGEGT. CDR3 length: 13 amino acids. The CDR3 here is CASGEWSYNEQFF. CDR3 nucleotide sequence: TGTGCCAGTGGGGAATGGTCCTACAATGAGCAGTTCTTC.

The chain carries TRBV7-2 and TRBJ2-3, with D tentatively TRBD1 (5 bases). The CDR3 has 14 residues. V was pared by 1 base and J by 4 bases, with 9 bases between. Germline CDR1 reads SGHTA; CDR2 reads FQGNSA. CDR3 sequence (DNA): TGTGCCAGCAGCTTAGGGGCAGGGCCAGATACGCAGTATTTT. Its translation: CASSLGAGPDTQYF.

The rearrangement joins TRBV4-3 to TRBJ2-2; 7 bases agree with TRBD2. The V gene end was trimmed by 3 bases and the J gene end by 6 bases; junction bases not matched to a gene: 7. This CDR3 spans 15 amino acids. From germline, CDR1 is LGHNA and CDR2 YSLEER. This CDR3 reads CASSHQRGFAGELFF. In DNA, the CDR3 is TGCGCCAGCAGCCACCAGCGGGGTTTCGCCGGGGAGCTGTTTTTT.

Only one count was recorded for this clonotype. V and J are TRBV7-9 and TRBJ1-5, with D hard to call. Germline V gives CDR1 SEHNR, CDR2 FQNEAQ (reference sequence). Trimming took off 3 bases at V and 3 bases at J, with 12 bases between the two ends. This CDR3 region has 15 residues. The CDR3 sequence: CASSFVGRDNQPQHF. For the CDR3, the DNA is TGTGCCAGCAGCTTTGTCGGGCGGGACAATCAGCCCCAGCATTTT.

This clonotype was seen ten or more times. This chain links TRBV7-2 with TRBJ2-1; D not resolved. This CDR3 is 16 amino acids long. The germline gives CDR1 SGHTA, CDR2 FQGNSA. V was cut by 3 bases and J by 0 bases, with 12 bases left in between. CDR3 protein: CASSFSGSSSYNEQFF. In DNA form, the CDR3 reads TGTGCCAGCAGCTTTTCAGGAAGTAGCTCCTACAATGAGCAGTTCTTC.

This clonotype was seen more than once but under ten times. The V call is TRBV13, the J call TRBJ1-2; tentative D call: TRBD1 (5 bases). The V gene lost 2 bases and the J gene lost 0 bases, with 13 bases spanning the gap. The CDR3 totals 16 residues. CDR1 is PRHDT, CDR2 FYEKMQ, per germline (reference sequence). The CDR3 nucleotides read TGTGCCAGCAGCTTACGTACGACAGCCTCTAACTATGGCTACACCTTC. It specifies CASSLRTTASNYGYTF.

A note on this clonotype: A much larger clone sits a single nucleotide away, making a read error possible. This chain uses TRBV20-1 with TRBJ2-5; D gene ambiguous. Germline V gene sequence: CDR1 DFQATT, CDR2 SNEGSKA (reference sequence). V lost 4 bases and J 2 bases, leaving 14 bases between the germline ends. This CDR3 is built from 14 residues. Here the CDR3 DNA reads TGCAGTGCTAAAGGTCAACGATATCAAGAGACCCAGTACTTC. Protein product: CSAKGQRYQETQYF.

The chain employs TRBV20-1 and TRBJ2-7; tentative D call: TRBD2 (6 bases). The germline V gene encodes CDR1 DFQATT and CDR2 SNEGSKA (reference sequence). This CDR3 contains 14 residues. Between the trimmed V and J ends, which lost 5 bases and 3 bases, there was a span of 17 bases. CDR3 sequence: CSALNLGTLYEQYF. The CDR3 DNA follows: TGCAGTGCTTTAAATCTCGGGACTCTCTACGAGCAGTACTTC.

This clonotype was picked up a small number of times. The chain has TRBV6-5 and TRBJ2-7; D remains ambiguous. The germline CDR1 and CDR2 sequences are MNHEY and SVGAGI. This CDR3 comprises 15 residues. V was pared by 6 bases and J by 0 bases, with 15 bases between. The CDR3 sequence is CASSPVTELSYEQYF. Written as DNA, the CDR3 is TGTGCCAGCAGCCCTGTGACTGAGCTCTCCTACGAGCAGTACTTC.

The CDR3, as DNA: TGTGCCAGCAGTTACCGTACTAGCGGGGGGGCCCGAAATGAGCAGTTCTTC. Protein: CASSYRTSGGARNEQFF. The J gene is TRBJ2-1, the V gene TRBV6-5; TRBD2 matches 13 bases. V lost 2 bases to trimming and J lost 7 bases; unmatched junction nucleotides: 8. Germline CDR1 is MNHEY and CDR2 is SVGAGI. This CDR3 has 17 residues.

The genes are TRBV27 and TRBJ2-1, with 7 bases matching TRBD2. This CDR3 contains 13 residues. Germline-derived CDR1 and CDR2 are MNHEY and SMNVEV (reference sequence). The V gene end was trimmed by 1 base and the J gene end by 9 bases; junction bases not matched to a gene: 3. DNA of the CDR3: TGTGCCAGCAGTTTATGGGCTAGCGGTGAGCAGTTCTTC. Its protein product is CASSLWASGEQFF.

This clonotype was observed a handful of times. The chain is built from TRBV28 and TRBJ1-3; D unclear. CDR1 is MDHEN and CDR2 is SYDVKM in the germline V gene. The V and J ends lost 1 base and 4 bases respectively, with 5 bases between them. CDR3 length: 13 residues. CDR3 sequence (DNA): TGTGCCAGCAGTTTATTGGGGGGAAACACCATATATTTT. Translation gives CASSLLGGNTIYF.